The present entry profiles one TCR beta chain with its context. V was shortened by 2 bases and J by 5 bases, with 6 bases between the two germline ends. CDR3 size: 13 residues. Germline V lookup: CDR1 SGHVS, CDR2 FNYEAQ. The data were taken from a study of blood T cell repertoires in COVID-19. This table comes from immunoSEQ multiplex PCR, and its TCRdb copy is limited to in-frame clones, with some not included. Of over 140,000 clones in the sample, 75% to 80% are singletons; the top ten hold 2.5% to 3%. The source of this sequence is a woman between 50 and 59 years old who had recovered from COVID-19. The material sequenced was PBMCs or T cells enriched from blood (not recorded which). The chain links TRBV7-6 to TRBJ2-2, with D tentatively TRBD1 (5 bases). Here the CDR3 reads CASSLQGTGELFF. The CDR3 coding sequence is TGTGCCAGCAGCTTACAGGGAACCGGGGAGCTGTTTTTT.